The 10 T cell receptor beta chains presented below share a single source sample, sequenced in a study of low-dose radiotherapy and immunotherapy resistance in tumors. First-strand cDNA used TRAV- and TRBV-specific primers, covering alpha and beta chains. Using a constant-region primer together with a V-primer adapter, TCRs were subjected to about 20 PCR cycles of amplification. MiXCR, run by TCRdb on the reads, gives a single entry per CDR3 protein. In the table there are about 64,000 distinct CDR3 sequences, about a quarter of which are singletons. Time point given: before trial treatment. The sample consisted of PBMCs, taken before treatment. These receptors came from a male donor with rectosigmoid adenocarcinoma.

This clonotype was seen many times. The chain employs TRBV6-6 and TRBJ2-7; a weak D match, TRBD2 (6 bases). The CDR3 extends over 13 amino acids. The V gene lost 11 bases and the J gene lost 3 bases, with 17 bases spanning the gap. Germline CDR1 and CDR2: MNHNY and SVGAGI (reference sequence). The CDR3 is CAAGAGVFYEQYF. The CDR3 DNA follows: TGTGCCGCCGGAGCGGGTGTTTTCTACGAGCAGTACTTC.

As for this clonotype: It may be a read error: a sequence one base away is much more abundant. V is TRBV5-1 and J is TRBJ2-7; TRBD1 matches at 8 bases. There are 14 residues in the CDR3. Per germline, CDR1 SGHRS and CDR2 YFSETQ. The CDR3 is CASSASGGTYEQCF. CDR3 nucleotides: TGCGCCAGCAGCGCCTCAGGGGGCACCTACGAGCAGTGCTTC.

The V and J genes are TRBV10-3 and TRBJ2-1; no reliable D call. In germline, CDR1 is ENHRY, CDR2 SYGVKD. The CDR3 loop spans 11 amino acids. Deletions cut 10 bases from V and 9 bases from J, with 13 bases between. This CDR3 is CATSLNGEQFF. DNA for the CDR3: TGTGCCACCTCTTTAAATGGTGAGCAGTTCTTC.

Many counts were recorded for this clonotype. The rearrangement joins TRBV7-9 to TRBJ2-2, with a weak D call TRBD2 (6 bases). The CDR3 runs to 16 residues. Trimming pared 2 bases from V and 0 bases from J, leaving 10 bases between. Germline V gene data show CDR1 as SEHNR and CDR2 as FQNEAQ (reference sequence). The CDR3 nucleotides are TGTGCCAGCAGCTTAATACTAGCATCGAACACCGGGGAGCTGTTTTTT. It specifies CASSLILASNTGELFF.

Turning to this clonotype: Since a far larger clone is one base different, this is likely a read error. J is TRBJ2-1 and V is TRBV29-1; 14 nucleotides agree with TRBD2. The trim removed 6 bases at V and 10 bases at J, leaving 11 bases unmatched. Germline lookup yields CDR1 SQVTM and CDR2 ANQGSEA. The CDR3 is 15 amino acids. The CDR3 nucleotides read TGCAGCGTCCAACCCGGGACTAGCGGGAGCTACGAGCAGTTCTTC. It specifies CSVQPGTSGSYEQFF.

This clonotype has a count of ten or more. The CDR3 bases are TGTGCCAGCAGTGAAGGAACAGGAGTGAACACTGAAGCTTTCTTT. It yields the protein CASSEGTGVNTEAFF. This chain joins TRBV6-1 and TRBJ1-1; TRBD1 is a possible D gene (5 bases). The CDR3 contains 15 residues. V was trimmed by 1 base and J by 0 bases, leaving 9 bases between them. Germline CDR1 MNHNS, CDR2 SASEGT.

A word on this clonotype: A much more abundant neighbour one base away suggests this may be a read error. This chain links TRBV7-2 with TRBJ2-1; D unclear. The CDR3 runs 14 residues. In germline, CDR1 is SGHTA, CDR2 FQGNSA. Between the trimmed V and J ends, which lost 5 bases and 10 bases, there was a span of 18 bases. The CDR3 nucleotides read TGTGCCAGCAGCCGAGGCGACAAAGCCTACGAGCAGTTCTTC. Translation gives CASSRGDKAYEQFF.

In its sample, this clonotype was seen many times. The chain couples TRBV28 to TRBJ2-3; D possibly corresponds to TRBD1 (7 bases). CDR3 length equals 16 residues. Per the germline V gene, CDR1 is MDHEN and CDR2 is SYDVKM. V was shortened by 6 bases and J by 5 bases, with 21 bases between the two germline ends. The CDR3 DNA sequence: TGTGCCAGCAGGGCAGGGGGGCAGAATTTAGGAGATACGCAGTATTTT. Its translation: CASRAGGQNLGDTQYF.

Worth noting for this clonotype: With a far larger clone one base away, a read error is the likely cause. V usage is TRBV5-4 and J usage is TRBJ1-2; D gene unclear. Trimming left V 4 bases short and J 0 bases short, with 13 bases between. The CDR3 loop spans 15 amino acids. In germline, CDR1 is SGHNT, CDR2 YYREEE (reference sequence). CDR3 coding DNA: TGTGCCAGCAGCGAAACCGACCGAACTAACTATGGCTACACCTTC. It translates to CASSETDRTNYGYTF.

This clonotype was seen repeatedly, ten times or more. The chain is built from TRBV6-6 and TRBJ1-1; D is perhaps TRBD1 (5 bases). V lost 6 bases to trimming and J lost 1 base, with 12 bases between them. Germline CDR1 reads MNHNY; CDR2 reads SVGAGI (reference sequence). The CDR3 extends over 14 amino acids. The CDR3 nucleotides read TGTGCCAGCAGAAACGCAGGGCAGAACACTGAAGCTTTCTTT. As protein: CASRNAGQNTEAFF.